This T cell receptor beta chain was identified during a study of T-cell reconstitution after alpha-beta-depleted transplantation in children. This sample's TCRbeta library carried unique molecular identifier barcodes. TCRdb re-analysed the PCR reads in MiXCR, keeping a single row per CDR3 protein. The table has under 60,000 distinct CDR3 sequences, under 6% seen once; the top ten hold around 31%. The sample in question was PBMCs, mostly from graft donor cells, obtained 60 days after TCRalphabeta/CD19-depleted stem cell transplant. The sequence was collected from a female patient aged 2-9 years who had a stem cell transplant for aplastic anemia, so the T cells may come from the graft donor.

The CDR3 nucleotides are TGTGCCAGCAGCCATAGACTAGCGGGCCGGGGGAGGGACGAGCAGTACTTC. It specifies CASSHRLAGRGRDEQYF. The V gene is TRBV7-2, the J gene TRBJ2-7; TRBD2 aligns across 10 bases. Germline CDR1 SGHTA, CDR2 FQGNSA. There are 17 residues in the CDR3. The V and J ends lost 5 bases and 5 bases, in that order; junction bases with no gene match: 15.